The sequence of this T cell receptor beta chain was determined in a study of T-cell memory formation after mild COVID-19. TCRdb recomputed calls from the 5' RACE reads with MiXCR, one row per CDR3 protein. The sample lists 550,000 to 600,000 distinct CDR3 sequences; 15% to 20% were seen once. This clonotype was observed a handful of times. What it binds is unknown. Broader study findings: CD4+ contracting clones were mainly CM and EM; CD8+ ones, EMRA.

The ends were cut back, 1 base at V and 1 base at J, with 14 bases in the middle. Germline V gives CDR1 SGHDT, CDR2 YYEEEE. The CDR3 contains 17 residues. The sample comprised PBMCs or a T cell subset sorted from them (not recorded which). The sequence came from an adult woman who had mild COVID-19 (a few samples of this study predate the infection). Cell type and time point are not known. The chain uses TRBV5-6 and TRBJ2-2; the D gene could be TRBD1 or TRBD2 (5 bases each). CDR3 protein: CASSLFGAGRNTGELFF. In nucleotides, the CDR3 is TGTGCCAGCAGCTTGTTTGGGGCAGGGAGGAACACCGGGGAGCTGTTTTTT.